This T cell receptor beta chain was identified during a study of T-cell memory formation after mild COVID-19. Background on the study: TCR clusters largely stayed donor specific. Broader study findings: CM and EM subsets held most contracting CD4+ clones; EMRA held CD8+ ones. SARS-CoV-2 specificity of second-wave clones peaking day 37 was unconfirmed.

Notes on this clonotype: Its antigen remains unknown.

The ends were cut back, 0 bases at V and 1 base at J, with 9 bases in the middle. This CDR3 has 15 residues. Germline V gene data show CDR1 as MGHRA and CDR2 as YSYEKL. Using its own MiXCR run on the 5' RACE reads, TCRdb lists one record per CDR3 protein. The data contain about 440,000 distinct CDR3 sequences, approximately 20% of them singletons. This sequence was found in an adult woman who had mild COVID-19 (a few samples of this study predate the infection). Cell type and time point are not known. The sample consisted of PBMCs or a T cell subset sorted from them (not recorded which). This chain uses TRBV4-1 with TRBJ1-1; unclear D gene. The CDR3 loop reads CASSQDRIGNTEAFF. In DNA, the CDR3 is TGCGCCAGCAGCCAAGATCGAATAGGGAACACTGAAGCTTTCTTT.